Listed below are T cell receptor beta chains from one sample, sequenced in a study of technical replicates of blood from several donors. Data came from immunoSEQ multiplex PCR; TCRdb stores just in-frame clones and leaves some out. Seen here are more than 80,000 clones, approximately 94% observed once, and the top ten hold over 0.2%. Sequenced sample: T cells isolated from PBMCs. The source of these receptors is a human donor in good health. The CDR3 runs from the conserved cysteine through the conserved F or W. Each record gives: V gene, CDR3 length, clone size, D gene, J gene, CDR3 DNA, CDR3 protein. The D gene is left open where the match is weak. Clone size appears in some rows only: once, few, many, or a class for an expanded clone.

V: TRBV12-2; length: 20; size: NA; D: NA; J: TRBJ2-7; DNA: TGTGCAAGTCGCTTAGTATCCTCTTTGGCGGCGGGGGGCCTCAACCACGAGCAGTACTTC; CDR3: CASRLVSSLAAGGLNHEQYF
V: TRBV5-8; length: 18; size: NA; D: NA; J: TRBJ2-4; DNA: TGTGCCAGCAGCCGGGGGTGGACAACCAGCAGGGTGCAACACATTCAGTACTTC; CDR3: CASSRGWTTSRVQHIQYF
V: TRBV29-1; length: 12; size: NA; D: NA; J: TRBJ2-1; DNA: TGCAGCGTTGGACAGCCCTACAATGAGCAGTTCTTC; CDR3: CSVGQPYNEQFF
V: TRBV19; length: 13; size: NA; D: NA; J: TRBJ2-1; DNA: TGTGCCAGCCGGTTAGCAGAGAACAATGAGCAGTTCTTC; CDR3: CASRLAENNEQFF
V: TRBV27; length: 17; size: NA; D: NA; J: TRBJ2-5; DNA: TGTGCCAGCACCCATATAGGGGACAACGATTGGGTGGAGACCCAGTACTTC; CDR3: CASTHIGDNDWVETQYF
V: TRBV10-3; length: 14; size: NA; D: TRBD2; J: TRBJ2-1; DNA: TGTGCCACCCACACTAGCGGGGGCTACAATGAGCAGTTCTTC; CDR3: CATHTSGGYNEQFF
V: TRBV4-1; length: 15; size: NA; D: TRBD2; J: TRBJ2-7; DNA: TGCGCCAGCAGCCAGCGAGCGGGGGCTTCCTACGAGCAGTACTTC; CDR3: CASSQRAGASYEQYF
V: TRBV6-6; length: 16; size: NA; D: NA; J: TRBJ1-5; DNA: TGTGCCAGCAGGACCCAAGGTGGGGGGACCAATCAGCCCCAGCATTTT; CDR3: CASRTQGGGTNQPQHF
V: TRBV29-1; length: 16; size: NA; D: TRBD1; J: TRBJ2-3; DNA: TGCAGCGCCGATCCGGGACAGGGGAGTCTCACAGATACGCAGTATTTT; CDR3: CSADPGQGSLTDTQYF
V: TRBV15; length: 16; size: NA; D: NA; J: TRBJ2-1; DNA: TGTGCCACCAGCAGAGATTTAGCGATGGAGTACAATGAGCAGTTCTTC; CDR3: CATSRDLAMEYNEQFF
V: TRBV5-4; length: 13; size: once; D: TRBD1; J: TRBJ2-4; DNA: TGTGCCAGCAGCTTGTGGCAGGGGGACATTCAGTACTTC; CDR3: CASSLWQGDIQYF